What follows are 26 T cell receptor beta chains derived from one specimen sequenced in a study of shared clonotypes between healthy human individuals (dated by TCRdb to the early 2020s). The method behind the library was the immunoSEQ multiplex PCR assay. TCRdb took this table from immuneACCESS and kept in-frame rearrangements with V and J called. Such tables lack part of the clones; where checked against another copy, unresolved V genes explain under half of the gap, and the rest is unexplained. The sample data list over a million clones, and roughly 96% of these were observed just once. 1.2% of the sample rests with the top ten. Input material: naive CD4+ T cells sorted from blood. The cell subset or site label, read with the paper, signifies: CD45RA+ positively selected. All receptors derive from a man aged 30 to 39 in good health.

This chain connects TRBV21-1 to TRBJ2-7; the table calls TRBD2, which could not be checked here. TRBV21-1 is termed a pseudogene. There are 16 residues in the CDR3. Written as DNA, the CDR3 is TGTGCCAGCAGCACGAAGGTAGCGGGAGGAGTGTACGAGCAGTACTTC. Protein: CASSTKVAGGVYEQYF.

The chain has TRBV18 and TRBJ2-5; D might be TRBD1 (5 bases). V lost 5 bases, J lost 2 bases, and 15 bases lay in between. Per germline, CDR1 KGHSH and CDR2 LQKENI. The CDR3 runs to 15 residues. Here the CDR3 DNA reads TGTGCCAGCTCAAACCTTGGGAAGGGGCAAGAGACCCAGTACTTC. It is translated as CASSNLGKGQETQYF.

The chain links TRBV9 to TRBJ1-3; possible D gene TRBD1, 6 bases. Germline V CDR1 and CDR2: SGDLS, YYNGEE. Trimming stripped 3 bases from V and 1 base from J, with 11 bases between. The CDR3 contains 15 residues. CDR3 DNA sequence: TGTGCCAGCAGCGCCACAGGGTTTTCTGGAAACACCATATATTTT. Translation gives CASSATGFSGNTIYF.

The V call is TRBV6-6, the J call TRBJ2-5; weak D call: TRBD2 (6 bases). The V gene lost 2 bases and the J gene lost 1 base, with 14 bases spanning the gap. In germline, CDR1 is MNHNY, CDR2 SVGAGI (reference sequence). This CDR3 comprises 16 residues. CDR3: CASSYGPEGPQETQYF. CDR3 sequence (DNA): TGTGCCAGCAGTTACGGTCCGGAGGGCCCCCAAGAGACCCAGTACTTC.

The rearrangement joins TRBV7-9 to TRBJ2-1, with TRBD1 matching over 9 bases. The J segment lost 4 bases and the V segment lost 2 bases, leaving 6 bases of the junction unmatched. The CDR3 contains 16 residues. Germline CDR1 reads SEHNR; CDR2 reads FQNEAQ (reference sequence). As DNA, the CDR3 is TGTGCCAGCAGCTTAATGGAGGACAGGGGATACAATGAGCAGTTCTTC. It yields the protein CASSLMEDRGYNEQFF.

This rearrangement joins TRBV6-5 to TRBJ2-3; D is possibly TRBD1 (6 bases). This CDR3 region has 14 residues. The ends were cut back, 7 bases at V and 3 bases at J, with 14 bases in the middle. CDR1 and CDR2 (germline): MNHEY, SVGAGI. This CDR3 is CASKSRGRTDTQYF. The DNA for the CDR3 is TGTGCCAGCAAGTCCAGGGGACGGACAGATACGCAGTATTTT.

Note on this clone: Other DNA sequences in the same sample also yield this CDR3. The chain uses TRBV7-2 and TRBJ2-7; weak D call: TRBD1 (6 bases). This CDR3 comprises 14 residues. Germline CDR1 is SGHTA and CDR2 is FQGNSA. V lost 4 bases, J lost 2 bases, and 12 bases lay in between. DNA of the CDR3: TGTGCCAGCAGCTCACAGGACAGAGCCTACGAGCAGTACTTC. Its protein is CASSSQDRAYEQYF.

CDR3 sequence: CASRLALPGQGRTDTQYF. The CDR3 bases are TGTGCAAGTCGCTTAGCGTTACCGGGACAGGGGCGCACAGATACGCAGTATTTT. The chain uses TRBV12-2 and TRBJ2-3; the table's TRBD1 call for D was not verified on the DNA. TRBV12-2 is a recognized pseudogene. There are 18 residues in the CDR3.

The V gene is TRBV4-3, the J gene TRBJ2-1; weak D call: TRBD1 (5 bases). Germline V gene data show CDR1 as LGHNA and CDR2 as YSLEER. The length of the CDR3 is 15 residues. Trimming took off 0 bases at V and 0 bases at J, with 6 bases between the two ends. The CDR3 region is CASSQDQGSYNEQFF. The DNA of the CDR3 is TGCGCCAGCAGCCAAGATCAGGGCTCCTACAATGAGCAGTTCTTC.

This chain joins TRBV29-1 and TRBJ2-1; a possible D gene is TRBD2 (6 bases). The length of the CDR3 is 13 residues. Per germline, CDR1 SQVTM and CDR2 ANQGSEA. V was clipped by 3 bases and J by 7 bases, with 13 bases between them. The chain's CDR3 is CSVELGLINEQFF. CDR3 coding DNA: TGCAGCGTTGAGTTGGGACTGATAAATGAGCAGTTCTTC.

The rearrangement joins TRBV19 to TRBJ2-7, with 8 bases identical to TRBD2. The germline V gene has CDR1 LNHDA and CDR2 SQIVND (reference sequence). CDR3 length: 12 amino acids. The DNA of the CDR3 is TGTGCAAGCGGGAGTGAATTGGACGAGCAGTACTTC. This codes for CASGSELDEQYF.

The chain links TRBV7-3 to TRBJ1-1, with D possibly being TRBD1 (5 bases). Trimming stripped 2 bases from V and 8 bases from J, with 18 bases between. CDR3 length: 15 amino acids. Per germline, CDR1 SGHTA and CDR2 FQGTGA. The CDR3 nucleotides are TGTGCCAGCAGCTTATCAAGTAAGGGGACCATAGAAGCTTTCTTT. This translates into CASSLSSKGTIEAFF.

The rearrangement joins TRBV18 to TRBJ2-7, with a possible D match to TRBD1 (5 bases). V lost 3 bases and J lost 5, with 11 bases in between. Germline CDR1 and CDR2: KGHSH and LQKENI. The CDR3 length is 13 residues. The CDR3 DNA follows: TGTGCCAGCTCACCGGGGCTGAAGAACGAGCAGTACTTC. Translating gives CASSPGLKNEQYF.

This chain links TRBV6-1 with TRBJ1-5; 7 nucleotides match TRBD1. Germline CDR1 is MNHNS and CDR2 is SASEGT. The CDR3 has 17 residues. Trimming removed 1 base from V and 2 bases from J; junction bases left unmatched: 8. The DNA of the CDR3 is TGTGCCAGCAGTGAAGGGCTGACAGGGTATGGCAATCAGCCCCAGCATTTT. It is translated as CASSEGLTGYGNQPQHF.

This clone was counted a single time. The rearrangement links TRBV4-1 to TRBJ2-7, with D possibly being TRBD1 (6 bases). CDR1 is MGHRA and CDR2 is YSYEKL in the germline V gene. The CDR3 has 16 residues. V shed 2 bases and J shed 1 base, with 15 bases lying between them. In DNA form, the CDR3 reads TGCGCCAGCAGCCAAACCCCCGGGACAAGATCCTACGAGCAGTACTTC. It encodes CASSQTPGTRSYEQYF.

This chain connects TRBV2 to TRBJ1-5; D perhaps matches TRBD1 (5 bases). V was clipped by 6 bases and J by 3 bases, with 6 bases between them. CDR1 SNHLY and CDR2 FYNNEI come from the germline V gene. The CDR3 extends over 12 amino acids. CDR3 region: CASRGLNQPQHF. CDR3 DNA: TGTGCCAGCAGGGGGCTCAATCAGCCCCAGCATTTT.

The chain couples TRBV4-2 to TRBJ1-4; TRBD1 matches at 7 bases. The CDR3 runs 15 residues. V lost 5 bases and J lost 5; bases outside the gene matches: 8. The germline CDR1 and CDR2 sequences are LGHNA and YNFKEQ. The CDR3 loop reads CASSLGDRKNEKLFF. The CDR3 bases are TGTGCCAGCAGCTTGGGGGACAGAAAGAATGAAAAACTGTTTTTT.

As DNA, the CDR3 is TGTGCCAGCAGCCATCCTAAGGGCGGGAGGGTTTTCGGGAACAATGAGCAGTTCTTC. Its translation: CASSHPKGGRVFGNNEQFF. The V call is TRBV21-1, the J call TRBJ2-1; the table gives TRBD2 as D, unverified against the DNA. TRBV21-1 is given as a pseudogene. The CDR3 extends over 19 amino acids.

This chain connects TRBV9 to TRBJ2-3; tentatively, D is TRBD1 (6 bases). This CDR3 is 16 amino acids long. Trimming pared 3 bases from V and 1 base from J, leaving 15 bases between. In germline, CDR1 is SGDLS, CDR2 YYNGEE. Here the CDR3 reads CASSEAQGLGTDTQYF. The CDR3 DNA follows: TGTGCCAGCAGCGAAGCACAGGGTCTGGGCACAGATACGCAGTATTTT.

The rearrangement joins TRBV2 to TRBJ1-2; the D is unclear. Germline V lookup: CDR1 SNHLY, CDR2 FYNNEI. The CDR3 totals 14 residues. V shed 7 bases and J shed 0 bases, with 12 bases lying between them. CDR3 amino acids: CASMSRRPNYGYTF. The CDR3 DNA follows: TGTGCCAGCATGAGCAGACGTCCTAACTATGGCTACACCTTC.

The CDR3 here is CASSPHGTSNQPQHF. The CDR3 DNA reads as TGTGCCAGCAGTCCACACGGAACTAGCAATCAGCCCCAGCATTTT. The chain combines TRBV6-5 with TRBJ1-5; D call uncertain. The CDR3 covers 15 residues. V lost 5 bases and J lost 0, with 11 bases in between. Germline CDR1 reads MNHEY; CDR2 reads SVGAGI.

V usage is TRBV6-5 and J usage is TRBJ2-5, with D unclear. The CDR3 is 12 residues long. V lost 0 bases and J 5 bases, leaving 4 bases between the germline ends. Looked up from germline, CDR1 is MNHEY and CDR2 is SVGAGI. The CDR3, as DNA: TGTGCCAGCAGTTACTCGCTCGAGACCCAGTACTTC. Amino acids: CASSYSLETQYF.

The V gene is TRBV19, the J gene TRBJ1-2; D gene unclear. The CDR3 covers 14 residues. Trimming removed 5 bases from V and 0 bases from J, with 10 bases in between. Germline V gives CDR1 LNHDA, CDR2 SQIVND (reference sequence). The CDR3 sequence: CASSQASANYGYTF. In nucleotides, the CDR3 is TGTGCCAGTAGTCAGGCCTCGGCTAACTATGGCTACACCTTC.

The J gene is TRBJ2-7, the V gene TRBV28; possibly TRBD1 for D (6 bases). V was trimmed by 6 bases and J by 4 bases, leaving 22 bases between them. CDR1 is MDHEN, CDR2 SYDVKM, per germline. CDR3 length: 16 residues. CDR3 in DNA: TGTGCCAGCAGCCAAGTTACGGCGAACAGGGCTTACGAGCAGTACTTC. Its protein is CASSQVTANRAYEQYF.

This chain uses TRBV6-1 with TRBJ2-7; 12 bases agree with TRBD2. V trimming: 7 bases; J trimming: 7 bases; junction bases outside the gene matches: 8. The germline V gene encodes CDR1 MNHNS and CDR2 SASEGT. This CDR3 has 14 amino acids. CDR3 residues: CASIRTSGIWEQYF. The CDR3 DNA reads as TGTGCCAGCATAAGGACTAGCGGGATTTGGGAGCAGTACTTC.

The chain is built from TRBV11-3 and TRBJ2-1; D unresolved. This CDR3 is built from 15 residues. The V gene lost 1 base and the J gene lost 6 bases, with 13 bases spanning the gap. Per germline, CDR1 SGHNT and CDR2 YENEEA. The CDR3 spells CASSLAYESANEQFF. CDR3 coding DNA: TGTGCCAGCAGCTTAGCCTATGAGTCGGCCAATGAGCAGTTCTTC.